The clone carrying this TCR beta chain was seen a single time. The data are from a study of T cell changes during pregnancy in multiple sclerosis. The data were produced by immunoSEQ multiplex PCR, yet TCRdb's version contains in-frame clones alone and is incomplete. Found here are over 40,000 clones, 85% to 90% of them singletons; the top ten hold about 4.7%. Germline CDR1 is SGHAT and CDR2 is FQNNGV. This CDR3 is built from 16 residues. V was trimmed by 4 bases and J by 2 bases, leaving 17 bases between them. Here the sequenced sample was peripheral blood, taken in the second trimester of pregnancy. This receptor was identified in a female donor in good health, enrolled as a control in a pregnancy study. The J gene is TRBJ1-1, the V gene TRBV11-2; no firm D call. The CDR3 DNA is TGTGCCAGCAGCTCGAGGAGGCAGGCCGTCAACACTGAAGCTTTCTTT. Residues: CASSSRRQAVNTEAFF.